This TCR beta chain was identified in a study of blood T cell repertoires in COVID-19. Study at large: T cells, B-cell-depleted T cells, or PBMCs provided the cDNA or gDNA that served as material.

This clone was counted a single time. Germline values: CDR1 LNHDA, CDR2 SQIVND (reference sequence). V shed 7 bases and J shed 0 bases, with 13 bases lying between them. The CDR3 consists of 15 residues. Profiled with immunoSEQ multiplex PCR; TCRdb holds only in-frame clones, not every one. The sample shows about 350,000 clones, 85% to 90% of them seen only once. Which cohort a participant joined came from the clinical history participants gave. A case of COVID-19 had been met by exposed participants within 2 weeks before study entry. The sample was PBMCs or T cells enriched from blood (not recorded which). The chain carries TRBV19 and TRBJ1-3, with D possibly being TRBD1 (5 bases). This receptor was obtained from a woman in her 30s who had been exposed to COVID-19. The chain's CDR3 is CASNRQLYSGNTIYF. In DNA form, the CDR3 reads TGTGCCAGTAATAGACAGCTCTACTCTGGAAACACCATATATTTT.